Reported below is one TCR beta chain. After removal of 3 bases from V and 3 bases from J, the junction contained 15 bases not matched to a gene. The CDR3 contains 18 residues. Per germline, CDR1 MDHEN and CDR2 SYDVKM. As handled by the study authors: Estimates of nucleated cell counts were drawn from the amplification of reference gene primers. Produced via immunoSEQ multiplex PCR; TCRdb's table is partial and in-frame only. V and J calls and clone size are as listed in that table; D and trimming were resolved from the DNA. In the table there are around 84,000 clones, about 86% of which are singletons. This entry is derived from a study of blood T cell repertoires in COVID-19. Whole-study context: The samples span acute and convalescent COVID-19 from the United States, Italy and Spain. T cells, B-cell-depleted T cells, or PBMCs provided the cDNA or gDNA that served as material.

This sequence originates from an elderly man with active or convalescent COVID-19. Sequenced sample: peripheral blood. V usage is TRBV28 and J usage is TRBJ2-5; 8 bases fit TRBD2. CDR3: CASSFSAGGTVSEETQYF. CDR3 DNA sequence: TGTGCCAGCAGTTTTAGTGCGGGAGGCACCGTCAGTGAAGAGACCCAGTACTTC.